This T cell receptor beta chain came from a study of Tregs in tolerant kidney transplant recipients. Points from the study as a whole: Biological reproducibility was not directly addressed, but technical replication error appeared minimal. Validation in larger populations is needed because few patients were studied.

Note on this clone: Its antigen is unidentified.

CD4+CD25+CD127- Tregs, CD4+CD25- non-Tregs, CD4 and CD8 cells were sorted. TCRdb's table, derived via immunoSEQ multiplex PCR, lists solely in-frame clones and lacks some. This table holds about 88,000 clones, around 94% found once. This receptor was taken from a human donor in good health. The source material was CD8+ T cells from blood.

The chain's CDR3 is CASSFQGRVTYEQYF. Here the CDR3 DNA reads TGTGCCAGCAGTTTCCAGGGACGCGTGACCTACGAGCAGTACTTC. The chain couples TRBV27 to TRBJ2-7; D is possibly TRBD1 or TRBD2 (5 bases each). Between the trimmed V and J ends, which lost 3 bases and 2 bases, there was a span of 14 bases. The germline V gene has CDR1 MNHEY and CDR2 SMNVEV (reference sequence). The CDR3 runs 15 residues.